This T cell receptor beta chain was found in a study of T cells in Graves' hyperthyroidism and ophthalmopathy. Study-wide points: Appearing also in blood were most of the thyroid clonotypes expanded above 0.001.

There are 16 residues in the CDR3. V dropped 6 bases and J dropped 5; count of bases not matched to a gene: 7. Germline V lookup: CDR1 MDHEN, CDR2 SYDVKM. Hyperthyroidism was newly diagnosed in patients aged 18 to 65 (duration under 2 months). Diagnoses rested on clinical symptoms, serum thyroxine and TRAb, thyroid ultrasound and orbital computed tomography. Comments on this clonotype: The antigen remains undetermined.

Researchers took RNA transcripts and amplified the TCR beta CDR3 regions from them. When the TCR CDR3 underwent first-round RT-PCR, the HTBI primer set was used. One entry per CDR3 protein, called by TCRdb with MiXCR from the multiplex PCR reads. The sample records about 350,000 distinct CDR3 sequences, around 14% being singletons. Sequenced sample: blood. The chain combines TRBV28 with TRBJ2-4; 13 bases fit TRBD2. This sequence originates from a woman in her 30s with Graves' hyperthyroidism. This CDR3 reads CASSLLLAGGENIQYF. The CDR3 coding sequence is TGTGCCAGCAGCTTACTACTAGCGGGGGGGGAAAACATTCAGTACTTC.